The entry that follows covers one T cell receptor (beta chain) sequence. The CDR3 covers 14 residues. Losses at the gene ends were 7 bases for V and 2 bases for J; bases not matched to a gene: 4. The germline gives CDR1 SGHTA, CDR2 FQGNSA. The entry originates in a study of blood T cell repertoires in COVID-19. Study details: There were acute and convalescent COVID-19 samples, and they came from the United States, Italy and Spain. The cDNA or gDNA used as material had been derived from T cells, B-cell-depleted T cells, or PBMCs.

Cohort allocation depended upon clinical history that participants reported. What the recovered Cohort 3 donors had was two negative PCRs, clearance, or symptom resolution. Sequencing was performed with immunoSEQ multiplex PCR; in TCRdb, only in-frame clones are kept and a portion is missing. The table lists approximately 200,000 clones, 80% to 85% of them singletons, with roughly 7% in the top ten. The genes are TRBV7-2 and TRBJ2-1; TRBD2 agrees at 8 bases. The sequenced sample consisted of PBMCs or T cells enriched from blood (not recorded which). This clonotype was obtained from a man aged 40-55 years who had recovered from COVID-19. The CDR3 DNA reads as TGTGCCAGCATAGCGGGGTCTGCCTACAATGAGCAGTTCTTC. Translating it yields CASIAGSAYNEQFF.